This T cell receptor beta chain was sequenced in a study of cytomegalovirus exposure and HLA in healthy donors. General study results and limits: Analyses of presence/absence relied on an assumption of roughly uniform sequencing depth across donors. Reported findings show TCR beta sequences accurately forecast HLA-A and HLA-B alleles in most subjects.

Trimming at V came to 0 bases and at J to 5 bases, leaving 5 bases not matched to a gene. The CDR3 runs to 16 residues. Germline V gives CDR1 SGHVS, CDR2 FNYEAQ. Regarding donors, all were healthy bone marrow donors. Concerning this clone: Its antigen is not known.

With 60 Vbeta and 13 Jbeta primers, the PCR was carried out. The data were produced by immunoSEQ multiplex PCR, yet TCRdb's version contains in-frame clones alone and is incomplete. This table has some 66,000 clones, approximately 80% appearing once. The chain recombines TRBV7-6 with TRBJ2-5, with 11 bases aligning to TRBD2. This TCR came from a woman under 40 in good health and CMV-seronegative. Input material: PBMCs. Here the CDR3 reads CASSLALLAGAETQYF. CDR3 nucleotide sequence: TGTGCCAGCAGCTTAGCGTTACTAGCGGGGGCCGAGACCCAGTACTTC.